This T cell receptor beta chain was retrieved from a study of blood T cells in healthy people across ages. The second PCR ran about 6 to 11 cycles with a sample-barcoded 5' primer and J-beta primers. TCRdb re-called the 5' RACE reads with MiXCR, one entry per CDR3 protein. The profile shows about 800,000 distinct CDR3 sequences, more than 45% of them singletons. Overall study findings and caveats: There was a strong correlation between TCR beta diversity and naive T cell percentage.

In its sample, this clonotype was seen a few times. Antigen unknown. Germline CDR1 is DFQATT and CDR2 is SNEGSKA (reference sequence). The CDR3 covers 12 residues. The origin of this receptor is a man aged 25 to 40 in good health. The rearrangement links TRBV20-1 to TRBJ2-4, with a possible D match to TRBD2 (5 bases). The DNA end lines up better with TRBJ2-5; the J call may be wrong. Sequenced input: blood. CDR3 sequence reads: CSASGNAETQYF. The CDR3 DNA follows: TGCAGTGCTAGCGGGAATGCTGAGACCCAGTACTTC.